The rows below give T cell receptor beta chains drawn from one sample of a study of T cell repertoires in cytomegalovirus infection. In TCRdb, the reads were re-called with MiXCR into one record per CDR3 protein. The table has about 360,000 distinct CDR3 sequences, roughly a third seen once. The antigens for these receptors are not known. The material was cultured PBMCs, obtained from culture after CMV antigen stimulation. The receptors here all came from a human donor in good health (CMV status not recorded). Some clones in this sample may be carry-over from other donors' samples. Each CDR3 is given with its conserved first and last residue. D genes are given only for firm matches. Rows give clone size only sometimes, using once, few, many, or a class for an expanded clone.

D gene,J gene,V gene,clone size,CDR3 DNA,CDR3 protein
NA,TRBJ2-3,TRBV20-1,many,TGCAGTGCTACTCCTCTCGACGCTTCTAGCACAGATACGCAGTATTTT,CSATPLDASSTDTQYF
NA,TRBJ1-2,TRBV6-1,NA,TGTGCCAGCAGCCAGATTAACTATGGCTACACCTTC,CASSQINYGYTF
NA,TRBJ2-1,TRBV20-1,few,TGCAGTGCTAGAGAGAAACTAGGAATGAAGGGACAGTTCTTC,CSAREKLGMKGQFF
NA,TRBJ2-1,TRBV24-1,NA,TGTGCCACCACCAGCGGACTAAACAATGAGCAGTTCTTC,CATTSGLNNEQFF
TRBD2,TRBJ2-1,TRBV6-4,NA,TGTGCCAGCAGCAGGGGACTAGCCGCAAATGAGCAGTTCTTC,CASSRGLAANEQFF
NA,TRBJ2-7,TRBV5-1,few,TGCGCCAGCAGCTCGGAGGAGGTGGCCTACGAGCAGTACTTC,CASSSEEVAYEQYF
NA,TRBJ1-2,TRBV19,NA,TGTGCCAGTAGGGAGGGACTGCAAGAGGGCTACACCTTC,CASREGLQEGYTF
NA,TRBJ2-2,TRBV20-1,NA,TGCAGTGCTAGAGGAGGGGAGGCCTCAAACACCGGGGAGCTGTTTTTT,CSARGGEASNTGELFF
TRBD2,TRBJ2-1,TRBV5-4,NA,TGTGCCAGCAGCTTGGGACTAGCGGGAGTCTCGTCGCAGTTCTTC,CASSLGLAGVSSQFF
NA,TRBJ1-1,TRBV6-8,once,TGTGCCAGCCGGCCCGGGACATGGGGTCGGGAAGCTTTCTTT,CASRPGTWGREAFF
NA,TRBJ1-3,TRBV11-3,NA,TGTGCCAGCAGCCTATCCCAACGGCAAACGACGGGTCAAGGAAACACCATATATTTT,CASSLSQRQTTGQGNTIYF
NA,TRBJ2-3,TRBV7-2,many,TGTGCCAGCAGCTTACAAAGGCCAGATACGCAGTATTTT,CASSLQRPDTQYF
NA,TRBJ1-2,TRBV7-8,NA,TGTGCCAGCAGCCAGACAGAGGGCTACACCTTC,CASSQTEGYTF
TRBD2,TRBJ2-1,TRBV20-1,once,TGCAGTGCTAGAGGCCGACTAGCGGGAGGGCATGAGCAGTTCTTC,CSARGRLAGGHEQFF
NA,TRBJ1-1,TRBV5-4,NA,TGTGCCAGCAGCCTCGGGGATCGGGCCGATGGTACTGAAGCTTTCTTT,CASSLGDRADGTEAFF
NA,TRBJ2-1,TRBV7-3,many,TGTGCCAGCAGCTCCGGAGGGAGCGCGGGGCGCCATGAGCAGTTCTTC,CASSSGGSAGRHEQFF
TRBD2,TRBJ2-3,TRBV15,few,TGTGCCACCAGTCGGACTAGCGGGACAGATACGCAGTATTTT,CATSRTSGTDTQYF
TRBD1,TRBJ2-5,TRBV12-3/TRBV12-4,NA,TGTGCCAGCAACCGACAGGGGCAAGAGACCCAGTACTTC,CASNRQGQETQYF
NA,TRBJ2-1,TRBV6-2/TRBV6-3,few,TGTGCCAGCAGTTTTGCTAGCGTGTACAATGAGCAGTTCTTC,CASSFASVYNEQFF
NA,TRBJ2-3,TRBV3-1,NA,TGTGCCAGCAGCCAACCACCACTAGCAGATACGCAGTATTTT,CASSQPPLADTQYF
NA,TRBJ2-3,TRBV10-3,NA,TGTGCCATCAGTCGGACAGACAGCACAGATACGCAGTATTTT,CAISRTDSTDTQYF
TRBD2,TRBJ2-2,TRBV5-4,NA,TGTGCCAGCAGCTTCTGGTGGGCTAGCGGCCCAGGGTACACCGGGGAGCTGTTTTTT,CASSFWWASGPGYTGELFF
NA,TRBJ2-7,TRBV6-5,NA,TGTGCCAGCAGGGTTAACTCCTACGAGCAGTACTTC,CASRVNSYEQYF
TRBD2,TRBJ2-3,TRBV4-1,few,TGCGCCAGCAGCCATCTCCCCCTGGGACTAGCGGCTGGGGATACGCAGTATTTT,CASSHLPLGLAAGDTQYF
TRBD1,TRBJ2-2,TRBV6-1,few,TGTGCCAGCAGCGGACAGGGAAACACCGGGGAGCTGTTTTTT,CASSGQGNTGELFF
TRBD2,TRBJ2-7,TRBV4-2,NA,TGTGCCAGCAGCCCCATCGGAGGCGGACTAGCGGGAGTTAGCCCCTACGAGCAGTACTTC,CASSPIGGGLAGVSPYEQYF